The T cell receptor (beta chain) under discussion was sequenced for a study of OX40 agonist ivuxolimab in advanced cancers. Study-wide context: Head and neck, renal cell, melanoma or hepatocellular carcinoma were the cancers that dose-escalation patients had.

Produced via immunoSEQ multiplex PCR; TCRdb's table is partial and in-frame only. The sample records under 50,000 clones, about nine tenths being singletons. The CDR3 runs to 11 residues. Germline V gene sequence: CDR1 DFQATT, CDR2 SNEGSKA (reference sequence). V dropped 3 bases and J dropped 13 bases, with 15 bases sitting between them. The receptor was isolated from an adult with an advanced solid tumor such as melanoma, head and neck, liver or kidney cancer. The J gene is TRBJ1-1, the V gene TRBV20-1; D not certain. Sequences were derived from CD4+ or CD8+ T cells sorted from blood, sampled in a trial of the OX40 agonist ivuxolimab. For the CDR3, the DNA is TGCAGTGCTAGCCTGTACAAGGCCGATTTCTTT. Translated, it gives CSASLYKADFF.